Listed here are 3 T cell receptor beta chains from one sample, sequenced in a study of Ad26.COV2.S vaccination and SARS-CoV-2 variants. Here immunoSEQ multiplex PCR was the method, and the copy in TCRdb shows in-frame clones only, minus some. Of about 350,000 clones listed, around 83% were seen once; the top ten hold 2.5% to 3.5%. Treatment noted: around 19 received Ad26.COV2.S at low or high dose, single or two shots; 5 received placebo; per-sample allocation not given. Specimens were obtained on day 63 following the first vaccine or placebo injection. The input for sequencing was peripheral blood, taken in a trial of Ad26.COV2.S vaccine versus placebo. Receptor source: a person aged 18-60 years who received the Ad26.COV2.S COVID-19 vaccine or a placebo.

The genes are TRBV28 and TRBJ1-2; D possibly corresponds to TRBD1 (6 bases). Germline V CDR1 and CDR2: MDHEN, SYDVKM. The CDR3 is 16 residues long. Between the trimmed V and J ends, which lost 6 bases and 3 bases, there was a span of 20 bases. Here the CDR3 reads CASSPALQGSYYGYTF. CDR3 nucleotides: TGTGCCAGCAGCCCGGCCCTACAGGGATCTTACTATGGCTACACCTTC.

V is TRBV6-6 and J is TRBJ2-7, with D possibly being TRBD1 or TRBD2 (5 bases each). The ends were cut back, 3 bases at V and 3 bases at J, with 12 bases in the middle. The V gene's germline CDR1 is MNHNY and CDR2 SVGAGI (reference sequence). This CDR3 has 14 residues. CDR3 DNA: TGTGCCAGCAGTTATCAAACAGGAGGCTACGAGCAGTACTTC. Translating it yields CASSYQTGGYEQYF.

This chain connects TRBV30 to TRBJ1-5, with TRBD1 as a possible D gene (6 bases). The CDR3 runs 15 residues. V gave up 2 bases and J gave up 2 bases, with 13 bases separating them. Looked up from germline, CDR1 is GTSNPN and CDR2 is SVGIG (reference sequence). For the CDR3, the DNA is TGTGCCTGGAGTAGGGGGGGAGTTGGCAATCAGCCCCAGCATTTT. Its protein is CAWSRGGVGNQPQHF.